The clone carrying this TCR beta chain was detected a few times. The antigen is not known. Profiling relied on immunoSEQ multiplex PCR, and the TCRdb table lists in-frame clones only, not all of them. This sample has 95,000 to 150,000 clones, with 80% to 90% found just once. Trimming pared 1 base from V and 5 bases from J, leaving 9 bases between. The germline gives CDR1 LGHNA, CDR2 YSLEER. This CDR3 comprises 13 residues. This record belongs to a study of T cell responses to AZD1222 COVID-19 vaccine. Study observations and caveats: Targeting of unmutated variant regions was reportedly seen in nearly half of spike-specific TCRs.

This clonotype originated in an adult in good health. This chain links TRBV4-3 with TRBJ2-7; D not resolved. The specimen comprised peripheral blood, sampled on day 0 of AZD1222 vaccination. Here the CDR3 reads CASSQVVFDEQYF. The CDR3 DNA follows: TGCGCCAGCAGCCAAGTCGTATTTGACGAGCAGTACTTC.